This TCR beta chain was recorded in a study of blood T cell repertoires in COVID-19 (dated by TCRdb to between 2020 and 2021). Some background on the complete study: The collaborator samples originated in the United States, Italy and Spain and spanned the acute and convalescent phases of COVID-19. The prospective study material was composed of cDNA or gDNA derived from T cells, B-cell-depleted T cells, or PBMCs. Deeply sampled blood TCRbeta repertoires from subjects exposed to, actively infected with, or recovered from COVID-19 were included in the dataset. Nearly every sample came with metadata listing a de-identified subject ID, COVID-19 status, age in years and sex. Where available, HLA class I and class II types were taken from metadata supplied by the sample provider and were not determined by assay-based typing. The samples were drawn from two sources: the first 160 participants of the ongoing ImmuneRACE study, and 1,200 or so subjects contributed by 6 global collaborators. The repertoires were made available in a free public database intended to serve as a resource for research on the immune response to SARS-CoV-2.

The immunoSEQ Assay, a bias-controlled multiplex PCR, was used to amplify TCRbeta CDR3 regions from genomic DNA. For the original study's pipeline: The number of nucleated cells in each sample was estimated by amplification of reference gene primers within the assay. To quantify the absolute abundance of each unique TCRbeta CDR3 rearrangement, sequence reads were collapsed and filtered. For each sample, productive Simpson clonality was calculated as the square root of Simpson's diversity index across productive rearrangements. The clones in this table, taken by TCRdb from immuneACCESS, are in-frame only. Not every clone is retained; where verified, under half of the shortfall comes from an unresolved V gene, and the cause of the rest is unknown. V and J calls and clone size are those listed in that table; D and trimming were worked out from the DNA. In all, the sample holds more than 45,000 clones, and around 87% of those were seen once. The leading ten clones occupy 22% of the sample.

As for this clone: The antigen it binds to is not known. Base qualities were left out, and no much larger clone turns up one base away.

Overall results and qualifications from the work: How much clinical and demographic metadata was included differed by source and by participant, and the metadata was provided uncurated.

At one collaborating source in Seattle, patients were enrolled during active infection and were followed longitudinally through the course of disease. The collaborating institutions used their own protocols to collect whole blood in K2EDTA tubes. Collaborator samples were shipped for TCRbeta analysis as frozen whole blood, isolated PBMCs, or DNA extracted from either sample type. This clonotype was sampled from an elderly woman with COVID-19, enrolled during active disease. What was sequenced was peripheral blood.

The nucleotide sequence reads TGTGCCAGCAGCCAAGGGACAGGGGGCTTCAATGAGCAGTTCTTC. Its translation is CASSQGTGGFNEQFF. The chain joins TRBV3-1 (or the pseudogene TRBV3-2) to TRBJ2-1; TRBD1 matches 11 bases in the middle. From cysteine to phenylalanine, the CDR3 is 15 amino acids long. Of the read, only the CDR3 DNA is kept; its 45 bases are in frame from base 1. The germline V and J ends show losses of 1 base and 6 bases respectively, and no gene match explains 2 bases of the junction. The germline V gene (reference sequence) sets CDR1 to LGHDT and CDR2 to YNNKEL.